The 28 T cell receptor beta chains given below trace back to one sample, sequenced in a study of cytomegalovirus exposure and HLA in healthy donors. The study ran its PCR with 60 Vbeta and 13 Jbeta primers. The method was immunoSEQ multiplex PCR; TCRdb's version includes in-frame clones alone and lacks a portion of them. Of about 250,000 clones listed, just under 80% are singletons. Material: PBMCs. The receptors were sampled from a boy under 18 in good health and CMV-seronegative.

The chain uses TRBV20-1 and TRBJ1-1, with D possibly being TRBD1 (5 bases). CDR1 and CDR2 (germline): DFQATT, SNEGSKA (reference sequence). V dropped 5 bases and J dropped 10 bases, with 14 bases sitting between them. The CDR3 has 11 amino acids. The CDR3 loop reads CSAPRALLAFF. CDR3 DNA: TGCAGTGCTCCCAGGGCTCTGCTAGCTTTCTTT.

This clone was detected only a few times. The gene calls are TRBV30 and TRBJ1-4; D perhaps matches TRBD1 (5 bases). This CDR3 has 12 residues. V was cut by 5 bases and J by 8 bases, with 12 bases left in between. Germline CDR1 is GTSNPN and CDR2 is SVGIG (reference sequence). The CDR3, as DNA: TGTGCCTGGGGGCAGGGTTGGGAAAAACTGTTTTTT. Protein sequence: CAWGQGWEKLFF.

To note about this clone: This same CDR3 is encoded by further DNA sequences in the sample. The chain is built from TRBV7-9 and TRBJ2-1, with D tentatively TRBD1 (5 bases). This CDR3 has 15 residues. Trimming took 2 bases from V and 0 from J, leaving 8 bases between them. Germline V gene lookup returns CDR1 SEHNR and CDR2 FQNEAQ (reference sequence). CDR3 amino acids: CASSLRGSSYNEQFF. In DNA, the CDR3 is TGTGCCAGCAGCTTAAGGGGTAGCTCCTACAATGAGCAGTTCTTC.

This clone was observed once. This rearrangement joins TRBV27 to TRBJ2-6; TRBD1 aligns across 9 bases. Trimming removed 5 bases from V and 3 bases from J; junction bases left unmatched: 8. The CDR3 has 17 amino acids. CDR1 is MNHEY and CDR2 is SMNVEV in the germline V gene (reference sequence). In DNA, the CDR3 is TGTGCCAGCAGTATACGGGACAGGGCGTTTGGGGCCAACGTCCTGACTTTC. Protein product: CASSIRDRAFGANVLTF.

Worth noting for this clone: An end of the junction does not agree with germline; a read error may underlie this. The same CDR3 can be traced to other DNA sequences in this sample. The chain couples TRBV6-4 to TRBJ2-3; 8 bases align to TRBD2. Germline V gene sequence: CDR1 MRHNA, CDR2 SNTAGT. The CDR3 loop spans 15 amino acids. CDR3 in amino acids: CASSVTSAGTDTQYF. The CDR3 bases are TGTGCCAGCAGTGTGACTAGCGCGGGCACAGATACACAGTATTTT.

This clone occurred a few times. The rearrangement joins TRBV28 to TRBJ2-7, with 9 positions matching TRBD2. V lost 4 bases, J lost 3 bases, and 4 bases stayed unmatched. Germline CDR1 is MDHEN and CDR2 is SYDVKM. This CDR3 contains 14 residues. CDR3 bases: TGTGCCAGCAGTTCCCGGCGGGAGGGCTACGAGCAGTACTTC. This gives the protein CASSSRREGYEQYF. The variable domain in full, completed from reference TRBV28 and TRBJ2-7, reads DVKVTQSSRYLVKRTGEKVFLECVQDMDHENMFWYRQDPGLGLRLIYFSYDVKMKEKGDIPEGYSVSREKKERFSLILESASTNQTSMYLCASSSRREGYEQYFGPGTRLTVT.

V and J are TRBV10-3 and TRBJ2-1, with D perhaps TRBD2 (5 bases). CDR1 is ENHRY, CDR2 SYGVKD, per germline. The CDR3 contains 15 residues. Trimming pared 3 bases from V and 7 bases from J, leaving 16 bases between. The CDR3 sequence is CAISDSRLIANEQFF. The CDR3, as DNA: TGTGCCATCAGTGATTCCCGATTAATAGCGAATGAGCAGTTCTTC.

The genes are TRBV9 and TRBJ2-3; TRBD1 aligns across 11 bases. After removal of 4 bases from V and 1 base from J, the junction contained 5 bases not matched to a gene. CDR1 and CDR2 (germline): SGDLS, YYNGEE. The CDR3 has 16 residues. This CDR3 is CASSPGQGAGTDTQYF. The CDR3 DNA reads TGTGCCAGCAGCCCTGGACAGGGGGCAGGCACAGATACGCAGTATTTT.

V gene TRBV4-1 combines with J gene TRBJ1-2; D unclear. This CDR3 comprises 15 residues. Germline CDR1 MGHRA, CDR2 YSYEKL. V gave up 1 base and J gave up 4 bases, with 13 bases separating them. CDR3 in DNA: TGCGCCAGCAGCCAAGGCCTGGAGGTAGGCTATGGCTACACCTTC. This encodes CASSQGLEVGYGYTF.

The CDR3, as DNA: TGTGCCAGCAGTGCCGTGGCGGACTTAACCTACGAGCAGTACTTC. Residues: CASSAVADLTYEQYF. The chain employs TRBV2 and TRBJ2-7, with D possibly matching TRBD2 (5 bases). Trimming shortened V by 4 bases and J by 2 bases, and 15 bases separated the two germline ends. The CDR3 length is 15 residues. Germline loops: CDR1 SNHLY, CDR2 FYNNEI.

The J gene is TRBJ1-1, the V gene TRBV20-1; 9 positions match TRBD1. The junction had 2 bases not matched to a gene; V was cut back by 3 bases and J by 9 bases. Per the germline V gene, CDR1 is DFQATT and CDR2 is SNEGSKA (reference sequence). The CDR3 consists of 11 residues. The CDR3 DNA follows: TGCAGTGCTAGGACAGGGGGGAAAGCTTTCTTT. Translating gives CSARTGGKAFF.

The chain combines TRBV18 with TRBJ2-7, with 9 bases lining up with TRBD2. CDR1 and CDR2 (germline): KGHSH, LQKENI. V lost 6 bases and J lost 0; bases outside the gene matches: 12. The CDR3 is 17 residues long. The CDR3 sequence is CASSDLLTSGTSYEQYF. In DNA, the CDR3 is TGTGCCAGCTCGGATCTCCTGACTAGCGGAACCTCCTACGAGCAGTACTTC.

This clone has just a few counts. The V gene is TRBV10-2, the J gene TRBJ2-2, with 12 bases matching TRBD2. Losses at the gene ends were 2 bases for V and 4 bases for J; bases not matched to a gene: 8. The CDR3 sequence is 18 residues long. Germline V gene lookup returns CDR1 WSHSY and CDR2 SAAADI. The CDR3 reads CASSEELAGGMVTGELFF. CDR3 DNA: TGCGCCAGCAGTGAGGAACTAGCGGGAGGAATGGTCACCGGGGAGCTGTTTTTT.

The gene calls are TRBV5-4 and TRBJ2-2; 8 nucleotides agree with TRBD2. The germline V gene encodes CDR1 SGHNT and CDR2 YYREEE (reference sequence). With 0 bases clipped from V and 2 bases from J, the junction kept 6 bases outside the gene matches. The CDR3 consists of 17 residues. The CDR3 nucleotides read TGTGCCAGCAGCTTGGGGGGTAGCGGGACCAACACCGGGGAGCTGTTTTTT. It is translated as CASSLGGSGTNTGELFF.

V is TRBV6-1 and J is TRBJ1-3; 8 bases are shared with TRBD1. The CDR3 extends over 15 amino acids. In germline, CDR1 is MNHNS, CDR2 SASEGT. V was pared by 6 bases and J by 3 bases, with 7 bases of the junction left unmatched. CDR3 amino acids: CASRATGGSGNTIYF. The CDR3 nucleotides are TGTGCCAGCAGAGCTACAGGGGGGAGTGGAAACACCATATATTTT.

The chain joins TRBV25-1 to TRBJ2-5; no firm D call. The CDR3 runs to 13 residues. The germline V gene has CDR1 MGHDK and CDR2 SYGVNS. V was pared by 5 bases and J by 0 bases, with 7 bases between. This chain's CDR3 is CASSILYQETQYF. The CDR3 DNA sequence: TGTGCCAGCAGTATTCTCTACCAAGAGACCCAGTACTTC. Drawing the rest from reference TRBV25-1 and TRBJ2-5, the complete variable domain is EADIYQTPRYLVIGTGKKITLECSQTMGHDKMYWYQQDPGMELHLIHYSYGVNSTEKGDLSSESTVSRIRTEHFPLTLESARPSHTSQYLCASSILYQETQYFGPGTRLLVL.

This rearrangement joins TRBV19 to TRBJ2-3; TRBD2 agrees at 7 bases. Germline V gene sequence: CDR1 LNHDA, CDR2 SQIVND (reference sequence). The CDR3 loop spans 18 amino acids. The junction had 14 bases not matched to a gene; V was cut back by 5 bases and J by 0 bases. This chain's CDR3 is CASSAHPGLGPSTDTQYF. The CDR3 DNA is TGTGCCAGTAGTGCACACCCCGGACTAGGACCCAGCACAGATACGCAGTATTTT. The variable domain in full, with the rest retrieved from reference TRBV19 and TRBJ2-3, is DGGITQSPKYLFRKEGQNVTLSCEQNLNHDAMYWYRQDPGQGLRLIYYSQIVNDFQKGDIAEGYSVSREKKESFPLTVTSAQKNPTAFYLCASSAHPGLGPSTDTQYFGPGTRLTVL.

V and J are TRBV7-9 and TRBJ2-3; 7 bases agree with TRBD2. V shed 3 bases and J 1 base; nucleotides not matched to a gene: 4. The germline V gene encodes CDR1 SEHNR and CDR2 FQNEAQ (reference sequence). CDR3 length equals 15 residues. CDR3 DNA: TGTGCCAGCAGCTTCAGGACTAGGGGCACAGATACGCAGTATTTT. This encodes CASSFRTRGTDTQYF. The whole variable domain, filled in from reference TRBV7-9 and TRBJ2-3, reads DTGVSQNPRHKITKRGQNVTFRCDPISEHNRLYWYRQTLGQGPEFLTYFQNEAQLEKSRLLSDRFSAERPKGSFSTLEIQRTEQGDSAMYLCASSFRTRGTDTQYFGPGTRLTVL.

The V gene is TRBV5-1, the J gene TRBJ1-1, with D possibly TRBD1 on 5 matching bases. The germline gives CDR1 SGHRS, CDR2 YFSETQ. V was pared by 2 bases and J by 2 bases, with 7 bases between. The CDR3 is 13 amino acids. CDR3 residues: CASSFTGNTEAFF. The CDR3 DNA sequence: TGCGCCAGCAGCTTTACAGGTAACACTGAAGCTTTCTTT. Together with reference TRBV5-1 and TRBJ1-1, the CDR3 gives the full variable domain: KAGVTQTPRYLIKTRGQQVTLSCSPISGHRSVSWYQQTPGQGLQFLFEYFSETQRNKGNFPGRFSGRQFSNSRSEMNVSTLELGDSALYLCASSFTGNTEAFFGQGTRLTVV.

This CDR3 is CASSQEKYGGSYNEQFF. The DNA for the CDR3 is TGCGCCAGCAGCCAAGAGAAATATGGTGGCAGTTACAATGAGCAGTTCTTC. J is TRBJ2-1 and V is TRBV4-1; D not resolved. From germline, CDR1 is MGHRA and CDR2 YSYEKL. Deletions cut 0 bases from V and 4 bases from J, with 16 bases between. The CDR3 runs 17 residues.

This clone was seen more than once but under ten times. In DNA form, the CDR3 reads TGCAGCGTTCTGAACAGGGGGATGACCTACGAGCAGTACTTC. Amino acids: CSVLNRGMTYEQYF. The V call is TRBV29-1, the J call TRBJ2-7, with 8 nucleotides matching TRBD1. The CDR3 is made up of 14 amino acids. V shed 5 bases and J 2 bases; nucleotides not matched to a gene: 8. The germline V gene encodes CDR1 SQVTM and CDR2 ANQGSEA.

The CDR3 loop is CASSPPTGSLRYEQYF. As DNA, the CDR3 is TGTGCCAGCAGCCCTCCTACAGGGTCGCTAAGATACGAGCAGTACTTC. The rearrangement links TRBV11-2 to TRBJ2-7; a weak D match, TRBD1 (6 bases). There are 16 residues in the CDR3. V lost 5 bases and J lost 4, with 21 bases in between. CDR1 and CDR2 from the germline V gene are SGHAT and FQNNGV.

J is TRBJ2-7 and V is TRBV11-2; a weak D match, TRBD1 (5 bases). The V end lost 1 base, the J end lost 2 bases, and 9 bases lay between the germline ends. The germline V gene encodes CDR1 SGHAT and CDR2 FQNNGV. The CDR3 has 14 residues. CDR3 DNA sequence: TGTGCCAGCAGCTTAGTGTACAGGCCCTACGAGCAGTACTTC. Translation gives CASSLVYRPYEQYF.

The gene calls are TRBV19 and TRBJ2-2; perhaps TRBD1 as D (6 bases). The CDR3 totals 15 residues. From germline, CDR1 is LNHDA and CDR2 SQIVND (reference sequence). With 1 base removed from V and 7 bases from J, the gap between germline ends came to 13 bases. CDR3 DNA: TGTGCCAGTAGTATAGGTACAGGGTTAGGCGGGGAGCTGTTTTTT. Amino acid sequence: CASSIGTGLGGELFF.

The chain links TRBV10-1 to TRBJ1-1; D ambiguous. V was pared by 0 bases and J by 7 bases, with 6 bases between. The CDR3 runs 12 residues. CDR1 is WNHNN and CDR2 is SYGVQD in the germline V gene (reference sequence). CDR3 sequence: CASSESGSEAFF. For the CDR3, the DNA is TGCGCCAGCAGTGAGTCGGGGAGTGAAGCTTTCTTT.

V usage is TRBV6-6 and J usage is TRBJ2-2; D remains unclear. This CDR3 comprises 15 residues. Looked up from germline, CDR1 is MNHNY and CDR2 is SVGAGI (reference sequence). The V and J ends lost 2 bases and 0 bases respectively, with 7 bases between them. CDR3 DNA sequence: TGTGCCAGCAGTTACGGCAGGCCGAACACCGGGGAGCTGTTTTTT. This codes for CASSYGRPNTGELFF.

In this sample, this clone turned up a few times. The chain combines TRBV9 with TRBJ1-3; possible D gene TRBD1, 5 bases. Trimming removed 3 bases from V and 3 bases from J, with 13 bases in between. CDR1 is SGDLS, CDR2 YYNGEE, per germline. The CDR3 length is 15 residues. The CDR3 DNA reads as TGTGCCAGCAGCGGGGGGGAACAGATTGGAAACACCATATATTTT. Translation gives CASSGGEQIGNTIYF.

The V gene is TRBV4-1, the J gene TRBJ2-3, with 13 bases aligning to TRBD2. J lost 6 bases, V lost 1 base, and 10 bases had no gene match. The CDR3 runs 18 residues. Germline V CDR1 and CDR2: MGHRA, YSYEKL. Here the CDR3 reads CASSQGLAGGNRWDTQYF. CDR3 in DNA: TGCGCCAGCAGCCAAGGACTAGCGGGAGGAAACCGGTGGGATACGCAGTATTTT.